A single sample gave rise to the 29 T cell receptor beta chains below, sequenced in a study of response to subunit inactivated influenza vaccine. TCRdb analysed the RT-PCR reads with MiXCR anew, one entry per CDR3 protein. Of hundreds of thousands of distinct CDR3 sequences in the sample, less than 25% were seen once. The material sequenced was PBMCs from blood, taken less than 22 months after vaccination. The receptor set was obtained from a man between 45 and 75 years old who received an inactivated influenza vaccine.

This clonotype was seen a few times. The gene calls are TRBV29-1 and TRBJ1-2; D call uncertain. This CDR3 comprises 13 residues. V was trimmed by 1 base and J by 3 bases, leaving 9 bases between them. The germline gives CDR1 SQVTM, CDR2 ANQGSEA. The CDR3 bases are TGCAGCGTTGAAGGTTGGTCAGACTATGGCTACACCTTC. This translates into CSVEGWSDYGYTF.

The chain has TRBV5-6 and TRBJ2-5; 7 nucleotides line up with TRBD1. CDR1 SGHDT and CDR2 YYEEEE come from the germline V gene. This CDR3 comprises 15 residues. With 3 bases clipped from V and 3 bases from J, the junction kept 8 bases outside the gene matches. The chain's CDR3 is CASSWGPGQKETQYF. DNA for the CDR3: TGTGCCAGCAGCTGGGGACCGGGACAGAAAGAGACCCAGTACTTC.

CDR3 in DNA: TGCAGCGTACTAGCGGGAGCGGGCACCGGGGAGCTGTTTTTT. Translated, it gives CSVLAGAGTGELFF. V usage is TRBV29-1 and J usage is TRBJ2-2; TRBD2 matches at 11 bases. The germline V gene has CDR1 SQVTM and CDR2 ANQGSEA. V gave up 6 bases and J gave up 4 bases; unmatched junction bases: 4. The CDR3 length is 14 residues.

The CDR3 nucleotides read TGCGCCAGCAGCCGGACAACTAATGAAAAACTGTTTTTT. Amino acids: CASSRTTNEKLFF. This rearrangement joins TRBV4-3 to TRBJ1-4, with D unresolved. Germline assignment: CDR1 LGHNA and CDR2 YSLEER. V was shortened by 4 bases and J by 0 bases, with 3 bases between the two germline ends. The CDR3 runs 13 residues.

V and J are TRBV7-9 and TRBJ1-4; 9 nucleotides agree with TRBD1. The junction had 9 bases not matched to a gene; V was cut back by 5 bases and J by 8 bases. Germline V gene data show CDR1 as SEHNR and CDR2 as FQNEAQ (reference sequence). The CDR3 totals 15 residues. CDR3 residues: CASSRDRGGSEKLFF. The CDR3 DNA reads as TGTGCCAGCAGCAGAGACAGGGGGGGAAGCGAAAAACTGTTTTTT.

The chain uses TRBV21-1 and TRBJ2-1; TRBD1, the table's D call, was not compared with the DNA. TRBV21-1 is listed as a pseudogene. The CDR3 runs to 16 residues. The CDR3: CASSKVGGAFYNEQFF. The CDR3 region has the DNA TGTGCCAGCAGCAAAGTGGGGGGGGCATTCTACAATGAGCAGTTCTTC.

This clonotype was detected many times. This rearrangement joins TRBV20-1 to TRBJ1-1; TRBD1 is a possible D gene (6 bases). The CDR3 contains 13 residues. The germline V gene encodes CDR1 DFQATT and CDR2 SNEGSKA (reference sequence). The V end lost 0 bases, the J end lost 4 bases, and 9 bases lay between the germline ends. CDR3 bases: TGCAGTGCTAGAGATGTAGGGGGCACTGAAGCTTTCTTT. Encoded protein: CSARDVGGTEAFF.

This clonotype appeared many times. V is TRBV27 and J is TRBJ1-6; 9 nucleotides match TRBD1. CDR3 length: 16 residues. The junction had 12 bases not matched to a gene; V was cut back by 6 bases and J by 9 bases. Germline V gene sequence: CDR1 MNHEY, CDR2 SMNVEV (reference sequence). In nucleotides, the CDR3 is TGTGCCAGCAGACCAGCGACCGGGACAGGGTCTTCACCCCTCCACTTT. It yields the protein CASRPATGTGSSPLHF.

This sequence joins TRBV24-1 and TRBJ2-1, with TRBD2 identical over 9 bases. The CDR3 runs 16 residues. Germline trimming cut 0 bases from V and 8 bases from J; bases unmatched to any gene: 7. CDR1 is KGHDR and CDR2 is SFDVKD in the germline V gene. The CDR3 region has the DNA TGTGCCACCAGTGATTTGGGTAGCGGGAGAGCCTATGAGCAGTTCTTC. Translating gives CATSDLGSGRAYEQFF.

This rearrangement joins TRBV6-1 to TRBJ2-7; D is tentatively TRBD1 or TRBD2 (5 bases each). Per germline, CDR1 MNHNS and CDR2 SASEGT. The CDR3 sequence is 14 residues long. V was pared by 2 bases and J by 6 bases, with 14 bases between. In nucleotides, the CDR3 is TGTGCCAGCAGTGAAAACCGGGACGCAGTCGAGCAGTACTTC. Translation gives CASSENRDAVEQYF.

This clonotype has a handful of counts. The DNA for the CDR3 is TGTGCCAGCAGCCAAGATACGCGCCTCGGGTATGGCTACACCTTC. Protein product: CASSQDTRLGYGYTF. The chain employs TRBV14 and TRBJ1-2, with D unclear. The V gene's germline CDR1 is SGHDN and CDR2 FVKESK. Trimming shortened V by 0 bases and J by 5 bases, and 13 bases separated the two germline ends. The CDR3 contains 15 residues.

This clonotype was seen more than once but under ten times. This chain uses TRBV20-1 with TRBJ2-7; 14 bases match TRBD2. The CDR3 sequence is 17 residues long. V was pared by 5 bases and J by 2 bases, with 11 bases of the junction left unmatched. Per the germline V gene, CDR1 is DFQATT and CDR2 is SNEGSKA (reference sequence). In DNA form, the CDR3 reads TGCAGTGCTCCAGGACTAGCGGGAGGCCGAGGAACCTACGAGCAGTACTTC. This translates into CSAPGLAGGRGTYEQYF.

This clonotype was picked up many times. V is TRBV29-1 and J is TRBJ1-1, with D possibly TRBD1 on 6 matching bases. CDR1 SQVTM and CDR2 ANQGSEA come from the germline V gene. Trimming shortened V by 4 bases and J by 5 bases, and 17 bases separated the two germline ends. The CDR3 sequence is 14 residues long. As DNA, the CDR3 is TGCAGCGTTGGACAGGTGGGGGCATATACTGAAGCTTTCTTT. Protein: CSVGQVGAYTEAFF.

This clonotype was seen a handful of times. The rearrangement joins TRBV29-1 to TRBJ2-5; the D gene is possibly TRBD1 (6 bases). The CDR3 has 14 residues. V dropped 1 base and J dropped 4 bases, with 13 bases sitting between them. CDR1 is SQVTM and CDR2 is ANQGSEA in the germline V gene. The CDR3 reads CSVEGQAGGETQYF. Here the CDR3 DNA reads TGCAGCGTTGAAGGACAGGCGGGTGGAGAGACCCAGTACTTC.

The genes are TRBV27 and TRBJ2-5; D not resolved. Trimming pared 3 bases from V and 5 bases from J, leaving 10 bases between. This CDR3 contains 13 residues. CDR1 is MNHEY and CDR2 is SMNVEV in the germline V gene (reference sequence). The CDR3 sequence: CASSFRMAETQYF. The DNA of the CDR3 is TGTGCCAGCAGTTTTAGGATGGCCGAGACCCAGTACTTC.

This clonotype was seen a handful of times. The chain recombines TRBV5-1 with TRBJ2-1; D call uncertain. Trimming pared 2 bases from V and 7 bases from J, leaving 13 bases between. CDR3 length: 14 residues. Germline lookup yields CDR1 SGHRS and CDR2 YFSETQ. The CDR3 DNA is TGCGCCAGCAGCTTAAGGGCCGCAGATAATGAGCAGTTCTTC. It encodes CASSLRAADNEQFF.

Turning to this clonotype: One end of the junction varies from germline; a read error may be responsible. The chain joins TRBV5-1 to TRBJ2-1; 10 bases match TRBD1. The CDR3 length is 13 residues. Per the germline V gene, CDR1 is SGHRS and CDR2 is YFSETQ. CDR3 residues: CVSSSGQGNEQFF. The CDR3 DNA reads as TGCGTCAGCAGCTCGGGACAGGGGAATGAGCAGTTCTTC.

This clonotype turned up a few times. V gene TRBV3-1 combines with J gene TRBJ2-2; TRBD1 agrees at 8 bases. Trimming took 3 bases from V and 6 from J; bases not matched to a gene: 6. The CDR3 spans 15 residues. From germline, CDR1 is LGHDT and CDR2 YNNKEL (reference sequence). This chain's CDR3 is CASSHRQGKPGELFF. The DNA of the CDR3 is TGTGCCAGCAGCCATCGACAGGGGAAACCCGGGGAGCTGTTTTTT.

This chain connects TRBV10-3 to TRBJ1-2; TRBD1 matches 7 bases. V lost 0 bases and J lost 2; bases outside the gene matches: 12. The CDR3 spans 18 residues. The germline V gene encodes CDR1 ENHRY and CDR2 SYGVKD. The DNA of the CDR3 is TGTGCCATCAGTGAGTCGGCAGGGAGCACACAGGGGAACTATGGCTACACCTTC. Translating it yields CAISESAGSTQGNYGYTF.

A few counts support this clonotype. The rearrangement joins TRBV20-1 to TRBJ2-6; 7 nucleotides line up with TRBD1. The CDR3 runs 18 residues. CDR1 and CDR2 from the germline V gene are DFQATT and SNEGSKA (reference sequence). Germline trimming cut 3 bases from V and 0 bases from J; bases unmatched to any gene: 11. CDR3 in amino acids: CSARGRQGPSSGANVLTF. CDR3 DNA: TGCAGTGCTAGGGGGAGACAGGGTCCCAGCTCTGGGGCCAACGTCCTGACTTTC.

This clonotype was seen many times. The chain joins TRBV4-1 to TRBJ2-5, with TRBD2 matching over 7 bases. V lost 4 bases, J lost 5 bases, and 4 bases stayed unmatched. CDR1 and CDR2 from the germline V gene are MGHRA and YSYEKL. The CDR3 spans 13 residues. CDR3 sequence: CASSRLAFETQYF. The CDR3 coding sequence is TGCGCCAGCAGCCGACTAGCTTTTGAGACCCAGTACTTC.

The gene calls are TRBV4-3 and TRBJ2-3; no clear D. The CDR3 has 14 residues. Germline V gives CDR1 LGHNA, CDR2 YSLEER. With 0 bases removed from V and 0 bases from J, the gap between germline ends came to 4 bases. CDR3 residues: CASSQDRSTDTQYF. The CDR3 bases are TGCGCCAGCAGCCAAGATCGCAGCACAGATACGCAGTATTTT.

Only a few counts were recorded for this clonotype. This chain links TRBV12-3 or TRBV12-4 with TRBJ2-7; D unclear. Trimming took off 3 bases at V and 3 bases at J, with 15 bases between the two ends. This CDR3 is built from 15 residues. CDR3 sequence (DNA): TGTGCCAGCAGTTTCGGATCAACTGGCGACTACGAGCAGTACTTC. Its translation: CASSFGSTGDYEQYF.

This clonotype came up a few times. The chain couples TRBV20-1 to TRBJ1-5; unclear D gene. With 1 base removed from V and 0 bases from J, the gap between germline ends came to 7 bases. Germline V gene data show CDR1 as DFQATT and CDR2 as SNEGSKA (reference sequence). The CDR3 runs to 14 residues. CDR3 region: CSARGWYSNQPQHF. The CDR3 nucleotides are TGCAGTGCTAGAGGATGGTATAGCAATCAGCCCCAGCATTTT.

V and J are TRBV12-3 or TRBV12-4 and TRBJ2-6, with 10 bases aligning to TRBD1. V shed 5 bases and J 2 bases; nucleotides not matched to a gene: 6. The CDR3 covers 17 residues. The CDR3 is CASSAGTGDPGANVLTF. DNA of the CDR3: TGTGCCAGCAGTGCCGGGACAGGGGACCCTGGGGCCAACGTCCTGACTTTC.

The J gene is TRBJ2-7, the V gene TRBV7-2; D remains unclear. V was trimmed by 1 base and J by 0 bases, leaving 13 bases between them. Germline CDR1 SGHTA, CDR2 FQGNSA. There are 16 residues in the CDR3. As DNA, the CDR3 is TGTGCCAGCAGCTTAGGGCATCCGGGCTTCTCCTACGAGCAGTACTTC. It encodes CASSLGHPGFSYEQYF.

This clonotype was seen many times. V gene TRBV20-1 combines with J gene TRBJ1-2; D unresolved. This CDR3 comprises 11 residues. CDR1 and CDR2 from the germline V gene are DFQATT and SNEGSKA (reference sequence). The CDR3 region is CTTNRDPGYTF. CDR3 nucleotide sequence: TGCACAACCAACCGAGACCCTGGCTACACCTTC.

The J gene is TRBJ2-3, the V gene TRBV10-3; TRBD2 might be the D (5 bases). This CDR3 is built from 18 residues. V was shortened by 0 bases and J by 2 bases, with 18 bases between the two germline ends. CDR1 is ENHRY, CDR2 SYGVKD, per germline. The DNA for the CDR3 is TGTGCCATCAGTGAGTCATGGGAGCGCCAAGGGCTCACAGATACGCAGTATTTT. Protein: CAISESWERQGLTDTQYF.

Relative to its sample, this clonotype is medium-sized. J is TRBJ2-5 and V is TRBV29-1; 7 positions agree with TRBD1. Germline CDR1 is SQVTM and CDR2 is ANQGSEA. This CDR3 region has 12 residues. V lost 6 bases, J lost 4 bases, and 5 bases stayed unmatched. CDR3 protein: CSVGTAGETQYF. The CDR3 coding sequence is TGCAGCGTAGGGACAGCCGGAGAGACCCAGTACTTC.